This T cell receptor (beta chain) stems from a study of cytomegalovirus exposure and HLA in healthy donors. Trimming left V 3 bases short and J 2 bases short, with 17 bases between. Germline loops: CDR1 LNHDA, CDR2 SQIVND (reference sequence). The CDR3 extends over 17 amino acids. It was with 60 Vbeta and 13 Jbeta primers that the PCR ran. Sequenced by immunoSEQ multiplex PCR; TCRdb stores in-frame clones only, minus some. The data show 150,000 to 200,000 clones, 60% to 80% seen once. Sequenced input: PBMCs. The J gene is TRBJ2-1, the V gene TRBV19; tentative D call: TRBD1 (6 bases). This receptor was identified in a man aged 50 or older in good health and CMV-seropositive. CDR3 bases: TGTGCCAGTAGTATTAATCCCGGGACAACCGCCTACAATGAGCAGTTCTTC. Its protein product is CASSINPGTTAYNEQFF.